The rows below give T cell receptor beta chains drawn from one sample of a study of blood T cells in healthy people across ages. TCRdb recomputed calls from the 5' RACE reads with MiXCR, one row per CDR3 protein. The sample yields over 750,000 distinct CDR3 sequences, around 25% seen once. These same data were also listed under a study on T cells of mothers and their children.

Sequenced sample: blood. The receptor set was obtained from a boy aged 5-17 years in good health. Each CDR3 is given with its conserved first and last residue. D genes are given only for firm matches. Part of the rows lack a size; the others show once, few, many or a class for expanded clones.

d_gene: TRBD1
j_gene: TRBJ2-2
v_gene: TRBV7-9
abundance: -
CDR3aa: CASSWTGLSGELFF
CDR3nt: TGTGCCAGCAGCTGGACAGGGTTGTCCGGGGAGCTGTTTTTT

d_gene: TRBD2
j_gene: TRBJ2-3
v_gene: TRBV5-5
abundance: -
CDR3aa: CASSFREGPTDTQYF
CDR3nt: TGTGCCAGCAGCTTTCGGGAGGGCCCAACAGATACGCAGTATTTT

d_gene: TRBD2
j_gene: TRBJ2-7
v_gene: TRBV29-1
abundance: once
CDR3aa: CSVRLAGGGEQYF
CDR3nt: TGCAGCGTGCGACTAGCGGGAGGGGGCGAGCAGTACTTC

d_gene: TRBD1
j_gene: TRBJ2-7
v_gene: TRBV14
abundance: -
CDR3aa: CASSPAGTALEQYF
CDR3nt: TGTGCCAGCAGCCCAGCTGGGACAGCCTTGGAGCAGTACTTC

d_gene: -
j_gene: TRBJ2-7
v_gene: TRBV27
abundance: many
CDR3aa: CASSFGQAYEQYF
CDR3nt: TGTGCCAGCAGTTTCGGACAAGCCTACGAGCAGTACTTC

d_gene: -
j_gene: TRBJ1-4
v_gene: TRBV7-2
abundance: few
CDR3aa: CASSLEINEKLFF
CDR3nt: TGTGCCAGCAGCTTAGAGATCAATGAAAAACTGTTTTTT

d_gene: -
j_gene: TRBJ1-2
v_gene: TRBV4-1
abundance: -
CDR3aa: CASSLQNPGSYTF
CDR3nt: TGCGCCAGCAGCCTCCAAAACCCAGGGAGCTACACCTTC

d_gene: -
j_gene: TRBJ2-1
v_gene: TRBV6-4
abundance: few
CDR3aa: CASSDTFRGDNEQFF
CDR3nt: TGTGCCAGCAGTGACACTTTCAGGGGGGACAATGAGCAGTTCTTC

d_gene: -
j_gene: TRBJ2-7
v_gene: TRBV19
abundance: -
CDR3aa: CASSIGSTYEQYF
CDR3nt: TGTGCCAGTAGTATAGGTTCGACCTACGAGCAGTACTTC

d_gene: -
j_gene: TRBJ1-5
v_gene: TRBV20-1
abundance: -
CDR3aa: CSARVPGFIDQPQHF
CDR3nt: TGCAGTGCTAGAGTTCCAGGGTTTATCGATCAGCCCCAGCATTTT

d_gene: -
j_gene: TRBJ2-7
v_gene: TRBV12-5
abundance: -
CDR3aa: CASGLTGDYYEQYF
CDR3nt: TGTGCTAGTGGTTTGACCGGGGATTACTACGAGCAGTACTTC

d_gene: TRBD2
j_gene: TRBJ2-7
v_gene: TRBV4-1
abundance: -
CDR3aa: CASSASGISYEQYF
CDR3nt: TGCGCCAGCAGCGCGAGCGGGATCTCCTACGAGCAGTACTTC

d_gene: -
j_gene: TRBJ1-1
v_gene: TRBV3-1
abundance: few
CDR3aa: CASRVGGVENTEAFF
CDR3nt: TGTGCCAGCAGGGTCGGAGGGGTAGAGAACACTGAAGCTTTCTTT

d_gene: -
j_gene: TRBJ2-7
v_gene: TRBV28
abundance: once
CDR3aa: CASSSLLRGSYEQYF
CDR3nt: TGTGCCAGCAGTTCCCTACTCAGGGGATCCTACGAGCAGTACTTC

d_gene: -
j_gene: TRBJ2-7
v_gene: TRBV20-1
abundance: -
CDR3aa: CSARGCRLGCDEQYF
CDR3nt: TGCAGTGCTAGGGGGTGTCGGCTAGGCTGCGACGAGCAGTACTTC

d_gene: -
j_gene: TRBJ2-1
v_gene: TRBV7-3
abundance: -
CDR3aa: CASSFLGAAADEQFF
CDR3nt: TGTGCCAGCAGCTTCCTTGGGGCAGCCGCTGATGAGCAGTTCTTC

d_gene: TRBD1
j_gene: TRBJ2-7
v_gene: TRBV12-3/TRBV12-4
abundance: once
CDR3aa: CASSLQGATGGFYEQYF
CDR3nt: TGTGCCAGCAGTTTACAGGGTGCGACAGGGGGCTTTTACGAGCAGTACTTC

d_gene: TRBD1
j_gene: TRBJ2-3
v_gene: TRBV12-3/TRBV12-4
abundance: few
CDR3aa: CASSLDRGADTQYF
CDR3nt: TGTGCCAGCAGTTTAGACAGGGGTGCGGATACGCAGTATTTT

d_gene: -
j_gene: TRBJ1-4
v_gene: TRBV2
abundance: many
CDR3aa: CASSGTGTGEKLFF
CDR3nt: TGTGCCAGCAGTGGGACCGGGACGGGGGAAAAACTGTTTTTT

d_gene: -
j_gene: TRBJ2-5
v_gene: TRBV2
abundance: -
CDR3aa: CASSKSETQYF
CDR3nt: TGTGCCAGCAGCAAATCGGAGACCCAGTACTTC

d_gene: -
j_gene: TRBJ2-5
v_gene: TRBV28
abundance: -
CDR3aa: CASGGGGQETQYF
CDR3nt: TGTGCCAGTGGGGGGGGCGGACAAGAGACCCAGTACTTC

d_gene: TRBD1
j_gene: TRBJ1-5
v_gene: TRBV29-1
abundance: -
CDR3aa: CSAISRADRGPRSYSNQPQHF
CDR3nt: TGCAGCGCCATATCTCGGGCGGACAGGGGGCCACGAAGTTATAGCAATCAGCCCCAGCATTTT

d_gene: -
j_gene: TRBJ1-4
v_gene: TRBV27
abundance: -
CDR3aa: CASSLSEAVGGQLFF
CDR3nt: TGTGCCAGCAGTTTATCCGAGGCAGTAGGAGGTCAACTGTTTTTT

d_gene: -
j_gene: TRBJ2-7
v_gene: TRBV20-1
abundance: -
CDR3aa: CSARIPRGVVDEQYF
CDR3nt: TGCAGTGCTAGAATACCGCGGGGAGTGGTAGACGAGCAGTACTTC

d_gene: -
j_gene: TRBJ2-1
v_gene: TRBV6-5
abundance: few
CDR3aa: CASSYLSAGPQFF
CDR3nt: TGTGCCAGCAGTTACCTTTCAGCTGGCCCTCAGTTCTTC

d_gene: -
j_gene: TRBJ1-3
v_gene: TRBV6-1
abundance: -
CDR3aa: CASSVGEAGNTIYF
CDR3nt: TGTGCCAGCAGTGTCGGGGAAGCTGGAAACACCATATATTTT

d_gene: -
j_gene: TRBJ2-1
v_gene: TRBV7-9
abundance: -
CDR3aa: CASSPALDEQFF
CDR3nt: TGTGCCAGCAGCCCCGCTTTGGATGAGCAGTTCTTC

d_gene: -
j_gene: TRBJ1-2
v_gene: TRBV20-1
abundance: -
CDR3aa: CSASPTGRPWDGYTF
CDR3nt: TGCAGTGCTAGTCCAACAGGACGCCCATGGGATGGCTACACCTTC

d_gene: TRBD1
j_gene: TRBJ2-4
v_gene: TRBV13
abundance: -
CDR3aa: CASSFDRAQNIQYF
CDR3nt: TGTGCCAGCAGCTTCGACAGGGCACAGAACATTCAGTACTTC

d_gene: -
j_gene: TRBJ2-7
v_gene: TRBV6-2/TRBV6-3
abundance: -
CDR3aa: CAISSGLVEQYF
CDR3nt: TGTGCCATCTCCTCCGGGTTAGTCGAGCAGTACTTC

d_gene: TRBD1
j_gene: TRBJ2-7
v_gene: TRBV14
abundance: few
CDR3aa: CAGRDRGYEQYF
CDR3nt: TGTGCCGGCCGGGACAGGGGTTACGAGCAGTACTTC

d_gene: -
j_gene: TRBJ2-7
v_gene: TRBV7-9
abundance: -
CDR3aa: CACSLMGGSHYEQYF
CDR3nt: TGTGCCTGCAGTTTGATGGGAGGCAGCCATTACGAGCAGTACTTC